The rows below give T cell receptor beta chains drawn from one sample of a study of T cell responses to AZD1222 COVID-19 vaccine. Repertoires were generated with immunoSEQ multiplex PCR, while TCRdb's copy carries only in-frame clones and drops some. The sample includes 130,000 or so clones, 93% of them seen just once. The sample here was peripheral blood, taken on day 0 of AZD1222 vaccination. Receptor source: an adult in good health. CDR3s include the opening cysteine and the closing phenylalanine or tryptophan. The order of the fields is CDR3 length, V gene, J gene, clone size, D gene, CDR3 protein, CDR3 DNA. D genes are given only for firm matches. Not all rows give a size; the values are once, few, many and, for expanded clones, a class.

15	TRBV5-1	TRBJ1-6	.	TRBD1	CASSLGTVFDSPLHF	TGCGCCAGCAGCTTAGGGACAGTGTTCGATTCACCCCTCCACTTT
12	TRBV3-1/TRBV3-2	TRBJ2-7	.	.	CASSQVNYEQYF	TGTGCCAGCAGCCAAGTTAACTACGAGCAGTACTTC
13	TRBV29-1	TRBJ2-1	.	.	CSTGDTRYNEQFF	TGCAGCACCGGGGACACCCGCTACAATGAGCAGTTCTTC
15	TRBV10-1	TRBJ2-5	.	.	CASSESGGPSGTQYF	TGCGCCAGCAGTGAGTCTGGGGGGCCCTCTGGGACCCAGTACTTC
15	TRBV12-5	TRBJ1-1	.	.	CASGLWGLGDGEAFF	TGTGCTAGTGGTTTGTGGGGGCTCGGAGATGGTGAAGCTTTCTTT
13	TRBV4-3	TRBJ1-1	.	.	CASSQDTPFRAFF	TGCGCCAGCAGCCAAGATACCCCCTTTCGAGCTTTCTTT
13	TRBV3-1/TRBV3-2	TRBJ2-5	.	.	CASSHREGETQYF	TGTGCCAGCAGCCACCGGGAAGGAGAGACCCAGTACTTC
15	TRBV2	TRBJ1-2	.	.	CASSGTVDLNYGYTF	TGTGCCAGCAGCGGGACGGTAGATCTTAACTATGGCTACACCTTC
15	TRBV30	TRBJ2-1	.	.	CAWSERSSSYNEQFF	TGTGCCTGGAGTGAACGATCAAGCTCCTACAATGAGCAGTTCTTC
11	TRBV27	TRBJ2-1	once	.	CASIWGNEQFF	TGTGCCAGCATATGGGGCAATGAGCAGTTCTTC
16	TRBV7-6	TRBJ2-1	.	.	CASTAFSASSYNEQFF	TGTGCCAGTACCGCCTTCAGTGCGAGCTCCTACAATGAGCAGTTCTTC
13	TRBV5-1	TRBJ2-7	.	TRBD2	CASSPGGLYEQYF	TGCGCCAGCAGCCCGGGGGGGCTCTACGAGCAGTACTTC
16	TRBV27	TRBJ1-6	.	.	CASSLDQTAWESPLHF	TGTGCCAGCAGTCTGGACCAGACCGCATGGGAATCACCCCTCCACTTT
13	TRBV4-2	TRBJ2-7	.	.	CASSQLTGNEQYF	TGTGCCAGCAGCCAATTGACCGGGAACGAGCAGTACTTC